The following is a T cell receptor (beta chain) sequence with its context. V lost 2 bases and J lost 7; bases outside the gene matches: 4. CDR1 is SEHNR, CDR2 FQNEAQ, per germline (reference sequence). The CDR3 consists of 14 residues. Sequenced by immunoSEQ multiplex PCR; TCRdb stores in-frame clones only, minus some. The data contain about 420,000 clones, over 85% of them singletons. These data are taken from a study of blood T cell repertoires in COVID-19. Study-wide background: Researchers got acute and convalescent COVID-19 samples from the United States, Italy and Spain.

Recruited during active infection, patients (from Seattle) were subsequently followed longitudinally. V is TRBV7-9 and J is TRBJ1-5; 8 nucleotides line up with TRBD1. Sequencing was performed on peripheral blood. The clonotype comes from a man younger than 35 with COVID-19, enrolled during active disease. The CDR3 sequence: CASSLNQGAQPQHF. Written as DNA, the CDR3 is TGTGCCAGCAGCTTAAACCAGGGGGCGCAGCCCCAGCATTTT.